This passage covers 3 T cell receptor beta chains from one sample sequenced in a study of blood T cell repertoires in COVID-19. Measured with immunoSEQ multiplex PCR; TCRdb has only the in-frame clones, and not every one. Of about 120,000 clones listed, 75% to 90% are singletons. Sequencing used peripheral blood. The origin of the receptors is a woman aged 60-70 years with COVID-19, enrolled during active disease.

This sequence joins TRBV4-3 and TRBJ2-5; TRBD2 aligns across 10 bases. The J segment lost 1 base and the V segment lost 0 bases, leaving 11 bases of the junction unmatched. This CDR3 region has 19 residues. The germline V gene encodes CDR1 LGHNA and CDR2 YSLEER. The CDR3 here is CASSQEAFASGGPQETQYF. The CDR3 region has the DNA TGCGCCAGCAGCCAAGAAGCCTTTGCTAGCGGGGGTCCCCAAGAGACCCAGTACTTC.

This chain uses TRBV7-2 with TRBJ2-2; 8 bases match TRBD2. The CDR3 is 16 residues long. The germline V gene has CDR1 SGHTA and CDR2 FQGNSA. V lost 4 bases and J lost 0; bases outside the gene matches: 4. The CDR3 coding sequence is TGTGCCAGCAGCTCCAGCGGGGGTTCGAACACCGGGGAGCTGTTTTTT. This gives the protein CASSSSGGSNTGELFF. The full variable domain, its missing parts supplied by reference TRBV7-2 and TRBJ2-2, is GAGVSQSPSNKVTEKGKDVELRCDPISGHTALYWYRQSLGQGLEFLIYFQGNSAPDKSGLPSDRFSAERTGGSVSTLTIQRTQQEDSAVYLCASSSSGGSNTGELFFGEGSRLTVL.

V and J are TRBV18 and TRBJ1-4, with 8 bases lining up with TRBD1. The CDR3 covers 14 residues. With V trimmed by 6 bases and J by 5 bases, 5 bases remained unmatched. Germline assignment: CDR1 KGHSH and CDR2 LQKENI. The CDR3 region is CASSTGASNEKLFF. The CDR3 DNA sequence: TGTGCCAGCTCGACAGGGGCCTCCAATGAAAAACTGTTTTTT. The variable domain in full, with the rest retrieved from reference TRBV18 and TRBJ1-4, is NAGVMQNPRHLVRRRGQEARLRCSPMKGHSHVYWYRQLPEEGLKFMVYLQKENIIDESGMPKERFSAEFPKEGPSILRIQQVVRGDSAAYFCASSTGASNEKLFFGSGTQLSVL.